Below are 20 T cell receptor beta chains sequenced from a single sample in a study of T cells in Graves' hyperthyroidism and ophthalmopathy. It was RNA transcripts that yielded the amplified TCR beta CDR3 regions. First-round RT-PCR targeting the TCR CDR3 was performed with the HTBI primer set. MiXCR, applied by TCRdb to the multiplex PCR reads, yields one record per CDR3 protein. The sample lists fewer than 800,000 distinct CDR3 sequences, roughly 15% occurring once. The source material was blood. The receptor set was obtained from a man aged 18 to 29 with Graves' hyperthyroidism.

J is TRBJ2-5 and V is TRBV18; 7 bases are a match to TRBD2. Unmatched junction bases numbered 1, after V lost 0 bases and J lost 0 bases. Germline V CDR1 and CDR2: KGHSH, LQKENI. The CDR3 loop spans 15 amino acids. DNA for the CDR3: TGTGCCAGCTCACCACCGGGGGGGTACCAAGAGACCCAGTACTTC. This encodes CASSPPGGYQETQYF.

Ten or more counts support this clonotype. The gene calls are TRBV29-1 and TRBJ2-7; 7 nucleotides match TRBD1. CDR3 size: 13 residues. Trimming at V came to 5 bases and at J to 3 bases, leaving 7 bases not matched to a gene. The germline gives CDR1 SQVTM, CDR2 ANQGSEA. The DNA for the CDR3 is TGCAGCGTTTTGCTCGGGACAGACTACGAGCAGTACTTC. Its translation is CSVLLGTDYEQYF.

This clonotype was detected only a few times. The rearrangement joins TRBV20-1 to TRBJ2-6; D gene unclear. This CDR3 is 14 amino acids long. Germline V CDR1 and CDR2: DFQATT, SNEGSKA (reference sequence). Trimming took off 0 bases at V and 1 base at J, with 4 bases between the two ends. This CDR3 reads CSARDLSGANVLTF. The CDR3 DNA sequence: TGCAGTGCTAGAGATCTATCTGGGGCCAACGTCCTGACTTTC.

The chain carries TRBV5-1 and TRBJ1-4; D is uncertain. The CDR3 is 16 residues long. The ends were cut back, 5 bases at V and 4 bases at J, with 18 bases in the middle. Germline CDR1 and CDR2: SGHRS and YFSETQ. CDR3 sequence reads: CASSLDPGGGNEKLFF. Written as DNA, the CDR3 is TGCGCCAGCAGTCTCGATCCAGGCGGTGGTAATGAAAAACTGTTTTTT.

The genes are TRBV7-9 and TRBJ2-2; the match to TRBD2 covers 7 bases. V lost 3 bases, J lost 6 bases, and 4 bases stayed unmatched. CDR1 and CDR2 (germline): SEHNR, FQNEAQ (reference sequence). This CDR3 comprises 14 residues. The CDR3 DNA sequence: TGTGCCAGCAGCTTTCGCGGGGGTGCCGGGGAGCTGTTTTTT. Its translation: CASSFRGGAGELFF.

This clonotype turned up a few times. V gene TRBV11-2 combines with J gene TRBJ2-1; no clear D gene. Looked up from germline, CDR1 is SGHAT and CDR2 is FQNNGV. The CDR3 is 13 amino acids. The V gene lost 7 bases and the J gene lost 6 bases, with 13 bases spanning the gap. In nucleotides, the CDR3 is TGTGCCAGCACCCTGGGTGGGTCCAATGAGCAGTTCTTC. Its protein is CASTLGGSNEQFF.

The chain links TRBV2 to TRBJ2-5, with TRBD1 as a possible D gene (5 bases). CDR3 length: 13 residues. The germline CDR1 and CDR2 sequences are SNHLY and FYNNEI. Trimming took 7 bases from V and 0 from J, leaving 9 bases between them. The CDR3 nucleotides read TGTGCCAGCATTGGACAAAACCAAGAGACCCAGTACTTC. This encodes CASIGQNQETQYF. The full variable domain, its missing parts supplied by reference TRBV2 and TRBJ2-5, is EPEVTQTPSHQVTQMGQEVILRCVPISNHLYFYWYRQILGQKVEFLVSFYNNEISEKSEIFDDQFSVERPDGSNFTLKIRSTKLEDSAMYFCASIGQNQETQYFGPGTRLLVL.

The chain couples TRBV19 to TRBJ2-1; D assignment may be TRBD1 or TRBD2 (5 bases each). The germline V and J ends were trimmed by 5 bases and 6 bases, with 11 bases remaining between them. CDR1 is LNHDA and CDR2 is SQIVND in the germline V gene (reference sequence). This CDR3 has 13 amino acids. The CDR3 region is CASSGDRLNEQFF. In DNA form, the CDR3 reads TGTGCCAGTAGTGGGGACCGACTCAATGAGCAGTTCTTC.

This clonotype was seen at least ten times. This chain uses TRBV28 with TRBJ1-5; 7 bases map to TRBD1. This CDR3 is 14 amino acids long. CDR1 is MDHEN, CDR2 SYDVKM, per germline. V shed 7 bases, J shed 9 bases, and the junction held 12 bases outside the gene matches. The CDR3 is CASIPDRDRGPQHF. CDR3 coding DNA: TGTGCCAGCATCCCCGACAGGGACCGTGGGCCCCAGCATTTT.

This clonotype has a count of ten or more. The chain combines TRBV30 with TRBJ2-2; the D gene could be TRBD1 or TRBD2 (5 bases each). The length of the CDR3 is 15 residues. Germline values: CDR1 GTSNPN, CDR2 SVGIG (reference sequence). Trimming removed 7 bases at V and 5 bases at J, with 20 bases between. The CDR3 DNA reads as TGTGCCTTCCTGCGACGAGGGGTGGGGACCGGGGAGCTGTTTTTT. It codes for CAFLRRGVGTGELFF.

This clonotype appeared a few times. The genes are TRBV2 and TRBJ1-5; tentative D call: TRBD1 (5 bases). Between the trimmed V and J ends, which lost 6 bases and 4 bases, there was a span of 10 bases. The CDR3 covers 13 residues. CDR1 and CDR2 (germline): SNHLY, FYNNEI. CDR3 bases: TGTGCCAGCAGCAAGGCAGGGAATCAGCCCCAGCATTTT. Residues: CASSKAGNQPQHF.

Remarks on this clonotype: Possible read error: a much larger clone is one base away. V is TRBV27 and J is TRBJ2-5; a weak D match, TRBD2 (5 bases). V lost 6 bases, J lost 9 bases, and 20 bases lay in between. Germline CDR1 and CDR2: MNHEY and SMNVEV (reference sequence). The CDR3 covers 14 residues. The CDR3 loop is CASSQRNSGSSQYF. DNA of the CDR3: TGTGCCAGCAGCCAAAGGAACAGCGGCTCCTCCCAGTACTTC.

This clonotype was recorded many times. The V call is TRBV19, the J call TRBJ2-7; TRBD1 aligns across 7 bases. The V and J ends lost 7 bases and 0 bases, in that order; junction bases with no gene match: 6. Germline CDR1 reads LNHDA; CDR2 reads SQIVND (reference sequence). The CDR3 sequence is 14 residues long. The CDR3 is CASKPTGSSYEQYF. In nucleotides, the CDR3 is TGTGCCAGTAAGCCGACAGGGAGCTCCTACGAGCAGTACTTC.

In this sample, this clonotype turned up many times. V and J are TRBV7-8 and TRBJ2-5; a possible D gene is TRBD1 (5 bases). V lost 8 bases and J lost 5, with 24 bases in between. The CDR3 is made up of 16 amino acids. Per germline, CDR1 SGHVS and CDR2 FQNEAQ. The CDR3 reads CASGLHPRVGEETQYF. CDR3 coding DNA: TGTGCCAGCGGCCTTCACCCCAGGGTCGGCGAGGAGACCCAGTACTTC.

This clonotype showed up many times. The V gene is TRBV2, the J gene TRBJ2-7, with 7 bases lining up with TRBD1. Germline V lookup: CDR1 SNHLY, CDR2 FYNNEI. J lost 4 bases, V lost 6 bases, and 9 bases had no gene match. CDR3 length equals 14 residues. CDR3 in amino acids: CASSAGTGVYEQYF. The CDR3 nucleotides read TGTGCCAGCAGCGCCGGCACAGGGGTTTACGAGCAGTACTTC. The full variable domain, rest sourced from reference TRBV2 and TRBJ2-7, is EPEVTQTPSHQVTQMGQEVILRCVPISNHLYFYWYRQILGQKVEFLVSFYNNEISEKSEIFDDQFSVERPDGSNFTLKIRSTKLEDSAMYFCASSAGTGVYEQYFGPGTRLTVT.

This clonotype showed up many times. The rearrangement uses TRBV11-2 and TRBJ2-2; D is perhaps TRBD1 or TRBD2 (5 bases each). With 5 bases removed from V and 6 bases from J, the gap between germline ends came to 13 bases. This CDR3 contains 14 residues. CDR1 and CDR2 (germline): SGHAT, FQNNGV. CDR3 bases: TGTGCCAGCAGCGCCGGGTGGGGGTCCGGGGAGCTGTTTTTT. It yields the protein CASSAGWGSGELFF.

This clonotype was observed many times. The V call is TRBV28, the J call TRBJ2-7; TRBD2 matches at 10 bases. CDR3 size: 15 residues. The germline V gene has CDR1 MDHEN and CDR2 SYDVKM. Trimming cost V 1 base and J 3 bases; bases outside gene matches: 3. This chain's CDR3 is CASSLYRTSGYEQYF. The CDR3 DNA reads TGTGCCAGCAGTTTATACAGGACTAGCGGCTACGAGCAGTACTTC.

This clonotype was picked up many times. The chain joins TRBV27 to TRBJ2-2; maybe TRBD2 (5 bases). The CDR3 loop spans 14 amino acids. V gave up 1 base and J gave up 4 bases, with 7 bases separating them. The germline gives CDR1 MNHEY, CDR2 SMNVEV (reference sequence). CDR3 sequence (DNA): TGTGCCAGCAGTTTATATGAGGGCACCGGGGAGCTGTTTTTT. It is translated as CASSLYEGTGELFF.

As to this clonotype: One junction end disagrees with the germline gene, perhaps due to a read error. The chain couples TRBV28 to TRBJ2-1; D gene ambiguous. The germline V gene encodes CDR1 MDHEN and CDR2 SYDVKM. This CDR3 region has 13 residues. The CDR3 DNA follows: TGTGCCAGCAGCCGAACTACCTACAATGGGCAGTTCTTC. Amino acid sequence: CASSRTTYNGQFF.

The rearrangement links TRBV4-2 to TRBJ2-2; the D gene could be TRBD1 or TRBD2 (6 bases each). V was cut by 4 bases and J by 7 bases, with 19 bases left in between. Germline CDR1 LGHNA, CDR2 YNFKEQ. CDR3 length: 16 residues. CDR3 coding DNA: TGTGCCAGCAGCCGAGCAGTGGAGGGGGTCTACGGGGAGCTGTTTTTT. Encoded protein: CASSRAVEGVYGELFF.